The 3 T cell receptor beta chains listed next were all sequenced from one sample in a study of cytomegalovirus exposure and HLA in healthy donors. PCR amplification relied on 60 Vbeta primers (plus 13 Jbeta primers). Libraries were prepared by immunoSEQ multiplex PCR; TCRdb keeps only in-frame clonotypes and omits some of them. The data contain about 180,000 clones, 65% to 75% of them singletons. Material for sequencing was PBMCs. These receptors all stem from a human donor in good health.

The genes are TRBV11-2 and TRBJ2-7, with D possibly matching TRBD2 (5 bases). The length of the CDR3 is 14 residues. V was clipped by 5 bases and J by 0 bases, with 11 bases between them. From germline, CDR1 is SGHAT and CDR2 FQNNGV. The CDR3 loop is CASSLRTASYEQYF. In nucleotides, the CDR3 is TGTGCCAGCAGCCTCCGGACTGCCTCCTACGAGCAGTACTTC.

The V and J genes are TRBV5-1 and TRBJ1-6, with 7 bases that match TRBD1. Germline V CDR1 and CDR2: SGHRS, YFSETQ. Losses at the gene ends were 0 bases for V and 7 bases for J; bases not matched to a gene: 4. The CDR3 contains 15 residues. CDR3 DNA sequence: TGCGCCAGCAGCTTGGGGCCAGGGGGGAATTCACCCCTCCACTTT. Its protein product is CASSLGPGGNSPLHF.

The V gene is TRBV9, the J gene TRBJ2-3; TRBD2 agrees at 7 bases. The CDR3 covers 16 residues. With V trimmed by 3 bases and J by 0 bases, 7 bases remained unmatched. Germline V gene lookup returns CDR1 SGDLS and CDR2 YYNGEE. The CDR3 region has the DNA TGTGCCAGCAGCGCGAGCGGGGCTTCTAGCACAGATACGCAGTATTTT. The encoded protein is CASSASGASSTDTQYF.